This TCR beta chain was profiled in a study of neurological immune-mediated disorders. Germline V lookup: CDR1 SGHRS, CDR2 YFSETQ. CDR3 length: 15 residues. The germline V and J ends were trimmed by 2 bases and 1 base, with 13 bases remaining between them. Specified time point: longitudinal time-point 3. Unsorted libraries used 2 million PBMCs kept at -80 degrees C. This clonotype has at least ten counts. Antigen: not known. Study findings and constraints: HTLV-1-associated myelopathy showed the most TCR clonal expansion; multiple sclerosis the least, below healthy controls.

The method for making cDNA was 5'RACE, and it used 10-nucleotide random UMIs. A single run covered 15-18 subjects with over 180 million TCR-beta sequences. TCRdb passed the 5' RACE reads through MiXCR, listing each CDR3 protein once. Found here are about 99,000 distinct CDR3 sequences, under 14% of them singletons; the top ten hold approximately 3.3%. The clonotype originates from a female donor with HTLV-1-associated myelopathy (HAM/TSP). The rearrangement links TRBV5-1 to TRBJ2-7; D remains unclear. Input material: PBMCs. The CDR3 reads CASSFGTNPSYEQYF. The CDR3 DNA is TGCGCCAGCAGCTTTGGTACCAACCCTTCCTACGAGCAGTACTTC.